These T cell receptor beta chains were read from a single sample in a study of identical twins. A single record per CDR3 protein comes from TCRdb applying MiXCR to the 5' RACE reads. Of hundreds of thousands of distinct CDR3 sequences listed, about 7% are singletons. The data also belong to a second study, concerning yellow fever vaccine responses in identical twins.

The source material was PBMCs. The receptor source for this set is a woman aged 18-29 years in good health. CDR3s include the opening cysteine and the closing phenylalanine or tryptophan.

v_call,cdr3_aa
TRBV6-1,CASRPGWRNTEAFF
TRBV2,CASSELTSGDEQFF
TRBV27,CASSLSTGLITEAFF
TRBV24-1,CATSYEGSGGYNEQFF
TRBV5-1,CASSLASGQYNEQFF
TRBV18,CASSLRTGQDIQYF
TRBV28,CASSLSSLNTGELFF
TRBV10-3,CAIQGADEQYF
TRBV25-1,CASSENRGNPYEQYF
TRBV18,CASSQSQMNTEAFF
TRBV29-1,CSVALAGGEQYF
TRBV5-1,CASSLSFSTAGGYTEAFF
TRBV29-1,CSVGAGGLSEQYF
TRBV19,CAIFLAGGLTDTQYF
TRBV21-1,CASSKALAGLYNEQFF
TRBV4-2,CASSQQDTEAFF
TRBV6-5,CAITSTENTEAFF
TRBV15,CATSRDAGMEQTQYF
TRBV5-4,CASSFGLAGGSIGTDTQYF
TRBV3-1,CASSQGGTGGFETQYF
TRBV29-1,CSVEGPTPYEQYF
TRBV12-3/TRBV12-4,CASSWAGPNTGELFF
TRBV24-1,CATSSGQGTYEQYF
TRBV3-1,CASSLRGAGGLETQYF
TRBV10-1,CASTGDEYNSPLHF
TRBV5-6,CASSFNDGGQFF
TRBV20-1,CSAQGAGKETQYF